A single sample gave rise to the 4 T cell receptor beta chains below, sequenced in a study of regulatory and conventional T cells in RAG deficiency. Clones were read by immunoSEQ multiplex PCR, and TCRdb kept only the in-frame ones, dropping some. The table shows about 46,000 clones, with 85% to 90% occurring only once. Genomic DNA came from blood conventional CD4+ T cells gated CD25-low CD127-high. The same specimen was also included in a second study, on regulatory T cells. That study adds: Primers: 52 TRBV forward and 13 TRBJ reverse.

Material: CD4+ effector T cells sorted from blood. The receptors here all came from a human donor in good health.

V and J are TRBV28 and TRBJ2-7; D uncertain. The length of the CDR3 is 14 residues. Germline lookup yields CDR1 MDHEN and CDR2 SYDVKM. The V end lost 2 bases, the J end lost 5 bases, and 13 bases lay between the germline ends. DNA for the CDR3: TGTGCCAGCAGTTTAACCTGGAGTAGCCACGAGCAGTACTTC. Translating it yields CASSLTWSSHEQYF.

The CDR3 reads CASSQEGWGSGANVLTF. The CDR3 DNA follows: TGCGCCAGCAGCCAAGAGGGTTGGGGGTCTGGGGCCAACGTCCTGACTTTC. The genes are TRBV4-1 and TRBJ2-6; D may correspond to TRBD1 or TRBD2 (5 bases each). CDR1 is MGHRA, CDR2 YSYEKL, per germline. V lost 0 bases, J lost 1 base, and 10 bases lay in between. The CDR3 runs to 17 residues.

The rearrangement uses TRBV2 and TRBJ2-3, with TRBD2 as a possible D gene (5 bases). The CDR3 is 17 residues long. Germline V gene sequence: CDR1 SNHLY, CDR2 FYNNEI. Between the trimmed V and J ends, which lost 1 base and 2 bases, there was a span of 16 bases. The CDR3 bases are TGTGCCAGCAGTGAAGGGGTATTAACGGGGTCCACAGATACGCAGTATTTT. It yields the protein CASSEGVLTGSTDTQYF.

The table lists this clone with a count of one. In DNA form, the CDR3 reads TGTGCCAGCAGTGAAAGACAGGTTAATGAAAAACTGTTTTTT. It translates to CASSERQVNEKLFF. V gene TRBV6-5 combines with J gene TRBJ1-4; D might be TRBD1 (6 bases). Germline lookup yields CDR1 MNHEY and CDR2 SVGAGI. Trimming took off 5 bases at V and 4 bases at J, with 11 bases between the two ends. The CDR3 spans 14 residues.